This T cell receptor beta chain was captured by sequencing in a study of blood T cell repertoires in COVID-19. Study context: The study drew acute and convalescent COVID-19 samples from the United States, Italy and Spain. The cDNA or gDNA used as material had been derived from T cells, B-cell-depleted T cells, or PBMCs.

CDR1 and CDR2 (germline): SQVTM, ANQGSEA. The ends lost 7 bases at V and 4 bases at J; junction bases unmatched: 3. The CDR3 is made up of 12 amino acids. Clones were read by immunoSEQ multiplex PCR, and TCRdb kept only the in-frame ones, dropping some. The sample consists of about 340,000 clones, around 91% of them appearing once. V and J are TRBV29-1 and TRBJ2-5; 10 bases fit TRBD1. The sequencing sample was made of peripheral blood. The TCR comes from a woman between 18 and 29 years old who had recovered from COVID-19. CDR3: CSARTGGETQYF. CDR3 DNA: TGCAGCGCACGGACAGGGGGAGAGACCCAGTACTTC.